A selection of T cell receptor beta chains follows, all from one sample in a study of cytomegalovirus exposure and HLA in healthy donors. Assay used: immunoSEQ multiplex PCR; TCRdb lists only in-frame clones, some missing. The sample has roughly 130,000 clones, around 80% seen once. The sample taken for sequencing was PBMCs. The receptors here all came from a woman between 35 and 50 years old in good health and CMV-seronegative. Both conserved end residues are part of each CDR3. The D gene is left open where the match is weak. Clone size is stated in some rows and not others, as once, few, many or a class when expanded.

>TRBV28|NA|NA|TRBJ1-2
CASSLPGGHYGYTF
TGTGCCAGCAGTTTACCGGGGGGTCACTATGGCTACACCTTC
>TRBV6-9|NA|TRBD1|TRBJ2-4
CASSYRTGGSLAKNSQYF
TGTGCCAGCAGTTATAGGACAGGTGGGTCCTTGGCCAAAAACAGTCAGTACTTC
>TRBV19|NA|NA|TRBJ2-2
CASRPQVAGELFF
TGTGCCAGTAGGCCGCAGGTAGCCGGGGAGCTGTTTTTT
>TRBV7-9|NA|TRBD1|TRBJ1-2
CASSGTGGPYGYTF
TGTGCCAGCAGCGGGACAGGGGGTCCCTATGGCTACACCTTC
>TRBV5-1|NA|NA|TRBJ2-7
CATSGTPNSHEQYF
TGCGCCACCTCCGGGACTCCTAACTCCCACGAGCAGTACTTC
>TRBV6-1|NA|NA|TRBJ1-2
CASREKLFNYGYTF
TGTGCCAGCAGGGAAAAGCTATTCAACTATGGCTACACCTTC
>TRBV5-1|NA|TRBD2|TRBJ2-6
CASQRGDGANVLTF
TGCGCCAGCCAACGGGGGGATGGGGCCAACGTCCTGACTTTC
>TRBV27|NA|NA|TRBJ2-7
CASSTTASYEQYF
TGTGCCAGCAGTACGACTGCCTCCTACGAGCAGTACTTC
>TRBV7-3|NA|NA|TRBJ2-6
CASSLNLGANVLTF
TGTGCCAGCAGCTTAAATCTCGGGGCCAACGTCCTGACTTTC
>TRBV30|NA|NA|TRBJ1-1
CAWSVSAAGYTEAFF
TGTGCCTGGAGTGTTTCGGCAGCCGGGTACACTGAAGCTTTCTTT
>TRBV7-9|NA|TRBD2|TRBJ2-5
CASSTGSGQETQYF
TGTGCCAGCAGCACGGGTAGCGGGCAAGAGACCCAGTACTTC
>TRBV2|few|TRBD2|TRBJ2-7
CASSGAGASEQYF
TGTGCCAGCAGTGGAGCGGGAGCGTCCGAGCAGTACTTC
>TRBV18|NA|TRBD1|TRBJ2-1
CASSLGQGGYNEQFF
TGTGCCAGCTCCCTGGGACAGGGCGGGTACAATGAGCAGTTCTTC
>TRBV19|once|TRBD2|TRBJ2-1
CASSAGTKEYNEQFF
TGTGCCAGTAGTGCCGGGACTAAGGAATACAATGAGCAGTTCTTC
>TRBV11-2|NA|TRBD2|TRBJ2-7
CASSLRASGSRDEQYF
TGTGCCAGCAGCTTACGGGCTAGCGGGAGCCGCGACGAGCAGTACTTC
>TRBV27|NA|NA|TRBJ1-6
CASRTANSPLHF
TGTGCCAGCAGGACAGCTAATTCACCCCTCCACTTT
>TRBV7-3|once|NA|TRBJ2-2
CASSLGLSTGELFF
TGTGCCAGCAGCCTCGGACTTTCCACCGGGGAGCTGTTTTTT
>TRBV9|NA|TRBD2|TRBJ2-3
CASSGAGGLGTDTQYF
TGTGCCAGCAGCGGGGCGGGGGGGCTGGGCACAGATACGCAGTATTTT
>TRBV6-6|NA|NA|TRBJ1-1
CASSYALGAEAFF
TGTGCCAGCAGTTACGCCCTCGGGGCTGAAGCTTTCTTT
>TRBV28|NA|TRBD1|TRBJ2-2
CASSPGQGPTGELFF
TGTGCCAGCAGTCCGGGACAGGGCCCTACCGGGGAGCTGTTTTTT
>TRBV5-1|NA|NA|TRBJ1-1
CASSFLDTYTEAFF
TGCGCCAGCAGCTTTTTGGACACCTACACTGAAGCTTTCTTT
>TRBV2|NA|NA|TRBJ2-2
CASSGTYTGELFF
TGTGCCAGCAGTGGGACTTACACCGGGGAGCTGTTTTTT
>TRBV30|few|TRBD1|TRBJ1-2
CAWSVLRTGGYGYTF
TGTGCCTGGAGTGTACTCAGGACAGGGGGATATGGCTACACCTTC
>TRBV6-1|NA|NA|TRBJ1-6
CASSEPEGGGSSPLHF
TGTGCCAGCAGTGAACCCGAGGGGGGCGGGAGTTCACCCCTCCACTTT
>TRBV7-9|NA|NA|TRBJ1-3
CASSLVIHPSSGNTIYF
TGTGCCAGCAGCTTAGTCATCCACCCGAGCTCTGGAAACACCATATATTTT
>TRBV19|NA|TRBD1|TRBJ1-2
CASSMGGTAVNYGYTF
TGTGCCAGTAGTATGGGCGGGACAGCCGTTAACTATGGCTACACCTTC
>TRBV6-5|NA|NA|TRBJ1-3
CASTSSGNTIYF
TGTGCCAGCACCTCCTCTGGAAACACCATATATTTT
>TRBV2|NA|NA|TRBJ2-3
CASSGIASSTDTQYF
TGTGCCAGCAGCGGAATAGCATCTAGCACAGATACGCAGTATTTT
>TRBV19|NA|NA|TRBJ2-7
CASSTPGTRKQYF
TGTGCCAGTTCAACCCCGGGTACCCGCAAGCAGTACTTC
>TRBV11-3|NA|TRBD1|TRBJ1-3
CASSRGQGAYGNTIYF
TGTGCCAGCAGCCGGGGACAGGGGGCGTACGGAAACACCATATATTTT
>TRBV2|NA|NA|TRBJ1-1
CASSASRGMNTEAFF
TGTGCCAGCAGTGCATCGAGAGGGATGAACACTGAAGCTTTCTTT
>TRBV5-1|NA|NA|TRBJ1-2
CASSFFGGGTGAGYTF
TGCGCCAGCAGCTTCTTCGGTGGGGGGACCGGGGCTGGCTACACCTTC
>TRBV6-1|few|TRBD1|TRBJ2-7
CASRAGQGGSYEQYF
TGTGCCAGCAGGGCTGGACAGGGAGGTTCCTACGAGCAGTACTTC
>TRBV11-2|NA|TRBD1|TRBJ1-4
CASSSFRGLGEKLFF
TGTGCCAGCAGTTCGTTCAGGGGGCTAGGGGAAAAACTGTTTTTT
>TRBV7-9|NA|TRBD2|TRBJ2-1
CSSRLAGDPGNEQFF
TGTTCCAGTAGACTAGCGGGAGATCCGGGGAATGAGCAGTTCTTC
>TRBV6-6|NA|TRBD1|TRBJ1-2
CASSWDRGSYTF
TGTGCCAGCAGTTGGGACAGGGGGAGCTACACCTTC
>TRBV5-1|few|TRBD1|TRBJ2-5
CASGTGFEETQYF
TGCGCCAGCGGGACAGGCTTCGAAGAGACCCAGTACTTC
>TRBV7-9|NA|TRBD2|TRBJ2-3
CASSQGLAGTSTDTQYF
TGTGCCAGCAGCCAGGGACTAGCGGGAACAAGCACAGATACGCAGTATTTT
>TRBV6-1|NA|NA|TRBJ1-1
CASSILQVNTEAFF
TGTGCCAGCAGTATACTACAGGTAAACACTGAAGCTTTCTTT
>TRBV28|NA|TRBD2|TRBJ2-5
CASSSASGGQETQYF
TGTGCCAGCAGTTCAGCTAGCGGCGGCCAAGAGACCCAGTACTTC
>TRBV7-9|NA|TRBD2|TRBJ2-1
CASSLGSGLLNEQFF
TGTGCCAGCAGCTTAGGTAGCGGGTTACTCAATGAGCAGTTCTTC
>TRBV5-4|NA|TRBD2|TRBJ2-7
CASSLGTSGVPYEQYF
TGTGCCAGCAGCTTAGGGACTAGCGGGGTCCCTTACGAGCAGTACTTC
>TRBV6-5|NA|TRBD1|TRBJ1-1
CATRQGIEAFF
TGTGCCACCCGACAGGGGATTGAAGCTTTCTTT